The 16 T cell receptor beta chains below were found in one sample sequenced in a study of coeliac disease. The protocol was immunoSEQ multiplex PCR, while the TCRdb copy is restricted to in-frame clones and leaves out a portion. The sample consists of 2,500 to 3,500 clones, roughly 70% of them appearing once. The sequenced sample consisted of lymphocytes from the gut lamina propria. The source is an elderly man without celiac disease.

The V gene is TRBV7-2, the J gene TRBJ1-3, with TRBD1 matching 7 bases. Germline V gene data show CDR1 as SGHTA and CDR2 as FQGNSA. The V segment lost 5 bases and the J segment 4 bases; nucleotides outside the gene matches: 11. The CDR3 is 16 amino acids. The chain's CDR3 is CASSREGQLSGNTIYF. DNA of the CDR3: TGTGCCAGCAGCCGAGAGGGACAGTTGTCCGGAAACACCATATATTTT.

J is TRBJ1-1 and V is TRBV7-3; 9 bases match TRBD1. This CDR3 contains 13 residues. V shed 4 bases, J shed 8 bases, and the junction held 5 bases outside the gene matches. Looked up from germline, CDR1 is SGHTA and CDR2 is FQGTGA. CDR3 sequence: CASSSTGGGEAFF. In nucleotides, the CDR3 is TGTGCCAGCAGCTCCACAGGGGGCGGCGAAGCTTTCTTT.

The rearrangement links TRBV6-5 to TRBJ2-5; possible D gene TRBD1, 6 bases. The DNA end lines up better with TRBJ2-7; the J call may be wrong. Germline CDR1 and CDR2: MNHEY and SVGAGI. CDR3 length: 15 amino acids. The CDR3 coding sequence is TGTGCCAGCAGTTACGTCCAGGGGCGCTCCTACGAGCAGTACTTC. It translates to CASSYVQGRSYEQYF.

The chain combines TRBV12-5 with TRBJ2-5; D call uncertain. In germline, CDR1 is LGHNT, CDR2 FRNRAP. V was cut by 5 bases and J by 1 base, with 11 bases left in between. This CDR3 region has 14 residues. The CDR3 DNA reads TGTGCTAGTGGTACGGTCCTTGTCCAAGAGACCCAGTACTTC. It translates to CASGTVLVQETQYF.

The J gene is TRBJ2-7, the V gene TRBV27; 7 bases line up with TRBD2. CDR3 length: 13 amino acids. With V trimmed by 2 bases and J by 6 bases, 4 bases remained unmatched. CDR1 is MNHEY and CDR2 is SMNVEV in the germline V gene (reference sequence). The CDR3 here is CASSLGGGLEQYF. As DNA, the CDR3 is TGTGCCAGCAGTTTAGGGGGAGGGCTCGAGCAGTACTTC.

The chain recombines TRBV18 with TRBJ1-4; 11 bases agree with TRBD1. The J segment lost 10 bases and the V segment lost 5 bases, leaving 6 bases of the junction unmatched. Germline V gene sequence: CDR1 KGHSH, CDR2 LQKENI. The CDR3 spans 14 residues. The CDR3 loop reads CASSTDRGLGKLFF. CDR3 bases: TGTGCCAGCTCAACGGACAGGGGGCTCGGAAAACTGTTTTTT.

The genes are TRBV30 and TRBJ1-2, with D unclear. The CDR3 contains 12 residues. Trimming removed 3 bases at V and 4 bases at J, with 9 bases between. Germline CDR1 is GTSNPN and CDR2 is SVGIG (reference sequence). Here the CDR3 DNA reads TGTGCCTGGAGGCCGGGTCCCTATGGCTACACCTTC. It codes for CAWRPGPYGYTF. Based on the CDR3 plus reference TRBV30 and TRBJ1-2, the full variable domain is SQTIHQWPATLVQPVGSPLSLECTVEGTSNPNLYWYRQAAGRGLQLLFYSVGIGQISSEVPQNLSASRPQDRQFILSSKKLLLSDSGFYLCAWRPGPYGYTFGSGTRLTVV.

The chain has TRBV15 and TRBJ2-6, with 10 nucleotides matching TRBD1. The germline CDR1 and CDR2 sequences are LNHNV and YYDKDF (reference sequence). Trimming at V came to 0 bases and at J to 0 bases, leaving 8 bases not matched to a gene. The CDR3 covers 20 residues. The chain's CDR3 is CATSRDIRTGGLSGANVLTF. The CDR3 coding sequence is TGTGCCACCAGCAGAGATATTCGGACAGGGGGTCTCTCTGGGGCCAACGTCCTGACTTTC.

V and J are TRBV7-9 and TRBJ2-7, with 7 bases identical to TRBD2. CDR1 and CDR2 from the germline V gene are SEHNR and FQNEAQ (reference sequence). With 3 bases clipped from V and 0 bases from J, the junction kept 2 bases outside the gene matches. This CDR3 is built from 14 residues. The CDR3, as DNA: TGTGCCAGCAGCTTCGGGAGGAGCTCCTACGAGCAGTACTTC. Protein sequence: CASSFGRSSYEQYF. The whole variable domain, filled in from reference TRBV7-9 and TRBJ2-7, reads DTGVSQNPRHKITKRGQNVTFRCDPISEHNRLYWYRQTLGQGPEFLTYFQNEAQLEKSRLLSDRFSAERPKGSFSTLEIQRTEQGDSAMYLCASSFGRSSYEQYFGPGTRLTVT.

The rearrangement joins TRBV6-5 to TRBJ1-1; D perhaps matches TRBD1 (6 bases). The CDR3 loop spans 14 amino acids. The V gene's germline CDR1 is MNHEY and CDR2 SVGAGI. Trimming left V 1 base short and J 5 bases short, with 11 bases between. CDR3 DNA sequence: TGTGCCAGCAGTTACTTTGACAGGAGGACTGAAGCTTTCTTT. This codes for CASSYFDRRTEAFF.

The rearrangement links TRBV7-9 to TRBJ2-7; 7 bases align to TRBD1. CDR3 length equals 14 residues. Germline CDR1 is SEHNR and CDR2 is FQNEAQ (reference sequence). V shed 5 bases, J shed 5 bases, and the junction held 9 bases outside the gene matches. The CDR3 region has the DNA TGTGCCAGCAGCGCCGGGACAGCTGAACACGAGCAGTACTTC. This translates into CASSAGTAEHEQYF.

The rearrangement joins TRBV11-2 to TRBJ2-1; tentative D call: TRBD2 (5 bases). The V end lost 4 bases, the J end lost 7 bases, and 11 bases lay between the germline ends. CDR1 and CDR2 (germline): SGHAT, FQNNGV. The CDR3 loop spans 13 amino acids. CDR3 loop: CASSWPSSNEQFF. The CDR3 DNA reads TGTGCCAGCAGCTGGCCTAGCTCAAATGAGCAGTTCTTC.

V is TRBV6-5 and J is TRBJ2-5, with a weak D call TRBD2 (6 bases). The tail of the sequence fits TRBJ2-7 better, so the J call may be wrong. The CDR3 is 13 amino acids. Germline-derived CDR1 and CDR2 are MNHEY and SVGAGI. In nucleotides, the CDR3 is TGTGCCAGCACGCGGGGCAGGGCCTACGAGCAGTACTTC. Its protein is CASTRGRAYEQYF.

The chain couples TRBV7-2 to TRBJ1-5, with D perhaps matching TRBD1 (6 bases). This CDR3 comprises 16 residues. Germline CDR1 reads SGHTA; CDR2 reads FQGNSA. V lost 5 bases and J lost 1, with 15 bases in between. The CDR3 region has the DNA TGTGCCAGCAGCCGCTCCCCAGGGGCCAGCAATCAGCCCCAGCATTTT. Translating gives CASSRSPGASNQPQHF.

J is TRBJ1-1 and V is TRBV5-3, with D possibly TRBD1 on 6 matching bases. TRBV5-3 is labeled an ORF, and its function is uncertain. This CDR3 region has 13 residues. The V gene lost 5 bases and the J gene lost 3 bases, with 11 bases spanning the gap. This CDR3 reads CARRSGVYTEAFF. In DNA form, the CDR3 reads TGTGCCAGAAGATCAGGGGTTTACACTGAAGCTTTCTTT.

This chain uses TRBV5-5 with TRBJ2-3, with 8 bases fitting TRBD1. The CDR3 runs 13 residues. CDR1 is SGHKS, CDR2 YYEKEE, per germline (reference sequence). Trimming took 4 bases from V and 5 from J; bases not matched to a gene: 3. Here the CDR3 DNA reads TGTGCCAGCAGCGGTACAGGGGGAGATACGCAGTATTTT. As protein: CASSGTGGDTQYF. The full variable domain, in which reference TRBV5-5 and TRBJ2-3 provide the parts outside the CDR3, is DAGVTQSPTHLIKTRGQQVTLRCSPISGHKSVSWYQQVLGQGPQFIFQYYEKEERGRGNFPDRFSARQFPNYSSELNVNALLLGDSALYLCASSGTGGDTQYFGPGTRLTVL.